A selection of T cell receptor beta chains follows, all from one sample in a study of regulatory T cells in long-lasting Graves disease. One entry per CDR3 protein, called by TCRdb with MiXCR from the multiplex PCR reads. The table includes 420,000 or so distinct CDR3 sequences, about 16% detected once. This sample also appeared in a second study, on T cells in Graves' hyperthyroidism and ophthalmopathy.

Here the sequenced sample was peripheral blood mononuclear cells (PBMCs), taken at new diagnosis, from a patient treated with antithyroid drugs. The source is a woman under 30 with Graves disease. CDR3s include the opening cysteine and the closing phenylalanine or tryptophan. D genes are given only for firm matches.

d_gene	v_gene	j_gene	CDR3aa
TRBD1	TRBV28	TRBJ1-2	CASSSYSQGTGENYGYTF
-	TRBV6-1	TRBJ1-5	CASVAGPPGNQPQHF
-	TRBV30	TRBJ2-2	CAWTGQLNTGELFF
-	TRBV24-1	TRBJ2-3	CATSSTETSTDTQYF
-	TRBV11-2	TRBJ1-5	CASSLAHGQPQHF
TRBD2	TRBV5-1	TRBJ2-7	CASSLESTSGSLPTRQYF
TRBD2	TRBV28	TRBJ2-3	CASSLPGGYTQYF
-	TRBV6-1	TRBJ1-2	CASSEGAGEGYGYTF
TRBD1	TRBV5-1	TRBJ2-7	CASSLAGQGYEQYF
TRBD2	TRBV5-6	TRBJ2-1	CASSLSGSREQFF
TRBD2	TRBV12-3/TRBV12-4	TRBJ2-5	CASSPLGAGGRETQYF
-	TRBV12-3/TRBV12-4	TRBJ2-1	CASSIDSNEQFF
-	TRBV15	TRBJ2-1	CATSRERPDEQFF
-	TRBV4-1	TRBJ2-7	CASSQADRSDYEQYF
TRBD2	TRBV7-8	TRBJ2-3	CASSPRGLAGGSTDTQYF
-	TRBV5-1	TRBJ2-3	CASSLKPTDTQYF
-	TRBV6-2/TRBV6-3	TRBJ1-4	CACNRVPEEKLFF
-	TRBV20-1	TRBJ2-5	CSARTGAVETQYF
-	TRBV4-3	TRBJ2-6	CASSPESWANVLTF
-	TRBV2	TRBJ1-5	CASSGTGGLLHQPQHF
-	TRBV7-2	TRBJ1-2	CASTIGTASLGYTF
-	TRBV4-2	TRBJ2-3	CASSQDVLSTDTQYF
TRBD2	TRBV20-1	TRBJ2-2	CSARASGSRLLTGELFF
-	TRBV7-2	TRBJ2-3	CASSLDSGGAQYF
-	TRBV11-2	TRBJ1-1	CASSQDGDTQNTEAFF
-	TRBV4-1	TRBJ2-7	CASSRGLVSYEQYF
-	TRBV15	TRBJ2-7	CATSRGPTDEQYF
-	TRBV27	TRBJ2-3	CASRASGTGTDTQYF
-	TRBV27	TRBJ2-7	CASSLSTGAYEQYF
-	TRBV6-2/TRBV6-3	TRBJ2-1	CASNYGGVDSYNEQFF
TRBD1	TRBV9	TRBJ1-1	CASSARQGAGTEAFF
TRBD2	TRBV13	TRBJ2-7	CASGTSGSPYEQYF
-	TRBV12-3/TRBV12-4	TRBJ2-2	CASSLPTTGELFF
-	TRBV11-1	TRBJ1-1	CASSLSDSDTEAFF
-	TRBV4-1	TRBJ1-5	CASSQAQGRGQPQHF
-	TRBV3-1	TRBJ2-5	CASSQASGPQETQYF
-	TRBV2	TRBJ2-7	CASSEYREKREQYF
TRBD2	TRBV7-3	TRBJ2-1	CASGKGTNNEQFF
-	TRBV7-6	TRBJ2-3	CASSLGGVGYTDTQYF
-	TRBV9	TRBJ2-1	CASSVVGDGFNEQFF
TRBD2	TRBV3-1	TRBJ2-7	CASSQDPLAGGVKQYF
TRBD2	TRBV5-1	TRBJ2-3	CASSPPPDSSREPLTDTQYF